The rows below give T cell receptor beta chains drawn from one sample of a study of T cell clones after liver transplantation. Sequencing was performed with immunoSEQ multiplex PCR; in TCRdb, only in-frame clones are kept and a portion is missing. This sample has 50,000 to 70,000 clones; 70% to 80% occur once, and the top ten carry 2.8%. The sequencing used CD4+ T cells from blood, collected at the approximately 16-month timepoint. These receptors all stem from a human patient who received a liver transplant. The graft donor may be the source of some T cells. Both conserved end residues are part of each CDR3. The D gene is left open where the match is weak. The size field is filled for only some rows; it gives once, few, many or a size class.

j_call d_call clone_size v_call cdr3_nt cdr3_aa
TRBJ2-7 - - TRBV2 TGTGCCAGCAGTCTGACGGACTACGAGCAGTACTTC CASSLTDYEQYF
TRBJ2-7 TRBD1 - TRBV28 TGTGCCAGCAGCAGCCACGGGACAGGGGTGGTCGAGCAGTACTTC CASSSHGTGVVEQYF
TRBJ2-1 - - TRBV20-1 TGCAGTGCCGTACGGGGTAATGAGCAGTTCTTC CSAVRGNEQFF
TRBJ1-2 - - TRBV5-4 TGTGCCAGCAGCTTCGGCGGGAAAAACTATGGCTACACCTTC CASSFGGKNYGYTF
TRBJ2-3 TRBD2 many TRBV9 TGTGCCAGCAGCGTAGAGGATAGGGGGGGACTAGAGACGCAGTATTTT CASSVEDRGGLETQYF
TRBJ1-2 TRBD1 - TRBV5-1 TGCGCCAGCGGCGGGACAGAGTATGGCTACACCTTC CASGGTEYGYTF
TRBJ1-1 TRBD1 - TRBV28 TGTGCCAGCAGTTCGACCGGGACAGCCATGAACACTGAAGCTTTCTTT CASSSTGTAMNTEAFF
TRBJ2-1 TRBD2 - TRBV18 TGTGCCAGCTCACCAGATAGCGGGAAGAATGAGCAGTTCTTC CASSPDSGKNEQFF
TRBJ1-2 - - TRBV4-3 TGCGCCAGCAGCCCCCCAGGGATACGAAGCGATGGCTACACCTTC CASSPPGIRSDGYTF
TRBJ2-7 - - TRBV19 TGTGCCAGTAGTCTCGTACAGGGCCACGAGCAGTACTTC CASSLVQGHEQYF
TRBJ1-1 - - TRBV12-2 TGTGCAAGTCGCTTAGTTCGGAACACTGAAGCTTTCTTT CASRLVRNTEAFF
TRBJ1-1 - - TRBV5-7 TGTGCCAGCAGCTTGTCTGAAGCTTTCTTT CASSLSEAFF
TRBJ1-2 - - TRBV7-8 TGTGCCAGCAGCCCAACCCCGGGGGCCGGTGGCTACACCTTC CASSPTPGAGGYTF
TRBJ1-2 TRBD1 - TRBV25-1 TGTGCCAGCAGTGACCCCTGGACAGGGACGGGCTACACCTTC CASSDPWTGTGYTF
TRBJ2-3 - once TRBV2 TGTGCCAGCAGTGAACAGACCCTTAGCACAGATACGCAGTATTTT CASSEQTLSTDTQYF
TRBJ1-2 - - TRBV11-3 TGTGCCAGCAGCTTAGCCGGGACACCTAACTATGGCTACACCTTC CASSLAGTPNYGYTF
TRBJ1-2 - few TRBV7-8 TGTGCCAGCAGCTTAGATTCGGCAGGGTCGTTGCGCGGCTACACCTTC CASSLDSAGSLRGYTF
TRBJ2-5 TRBD2 once TRBV5-1 TGCGCCAGCAGCCCCGGGACTAGCGGGGAATCAGAGACCCAGTACTTC CASSPGTSGESETQYF
TRBJ1-1 - - TRBV11-2 TGTGCCAGCAGCTCGTCAGACAGGTATAACACTGAAGCTTTCTTT CASSSSDRYNTEAFF
TRBJ1-2 TRBD1 - TRBV28 TGTGCCAGCAGTTTGGGACAGGGGTTTTATGGCTACACCTTC CASSLGQGFYGYTF
TRBJ2-7 TRBD1 - TRBV28 TGTGCCAGCAGCACTTCCGGGACAGGGTGGACTGGGGGGCAGTACTTC CASSTSGTGWTGGQYF
TRBJ1-3 - - TRBV5-1 TGCGCCAGCAGGGACCCCAGAAACACCATATATTTT CASRDPRNTIYF
TRBJ2-3 - - TRBV7-2 TGTGCCAGCAGCTCAAGGGGGACATCGTCCACAGATACGCAGTATTTT CASSSRGTSSTDTQYF
TRBJ2-7 - - TRBV5-1 TGCGCCAGCAGCTTCGCGAGCTCCTACGAGCAGTACTTC CASSFASSYEQYF
TRBJ2-1 - - TRBV6-1 TGTGCCAGCAGTGCAAATTGGGACCGGGGGAATGAGCAGTTCTTC CASSANWDRGNEQFF
TRBJ2-3 - - TRBV4-2 TGTGCCAGCAGCCAAGTGGGGACAGATACGCAGTATTTT CASSQVGTDTQYF
TRBJ1-5 - few TRBV7-8 TGTGCCAGCAGCTTATATCGTGACGGGACACAGCCCCAGCATTTT CASSLYRDGTQPQHF